The 13 T cell receptor beta chains presented below share a single source sample, sequenced in a study of metastatic and nonmetastatic thyroid tumors. TCRdb redid the clone calls on the PCR reads using MiXCR. This sample has approximately 16,000 clones; around 13% occur once, and the top ten carry around 31%. Ahead of thyroid surgery, no patient had received treatment of any kind. The sequencing sample was made of blood. These receptors all stem from a female donor with papillary thyroid cancer or a benign thyroid nodule (not recorded which). Some clones in this sample may be carry-over from other donors' samples.

In its sample, this clone was seen many times. This sequence joins TRBV5-1 and TRBJ2-3; perhaps TRBD2 as D (5 bases). Per germline, CDR1 SGHRS and CDR2 YFSETQ. V was cut by 1 base and J by 4 bases, with 13 bases left in between. This CDR3 region has 15 residues. CDR3 in DNA: TGCGCCAGCAGCTTGTACCCTAGCAAGTCAGATACGCAGTATTTT. It translates to CASSLYPSKSDTQYF.

This clone has a count of ten or more. The genes are TRBV6-5 and TRBJ2-7; 9 bases map to TRBD2. J gave up 2 bases and V 0 bases, and 8 bases lay outside the gene matches. Germline CDR1 and CDR2: MNHEY and SVGAGI. CDR3 length: 17 amino acids. The CDR3 is CASSYSRPSGTTYEQYF. CDR3 nucleotides: TGTGCCAGCAGTTACTCGAGGCCTAGCGGGACGACCTACGAGCAGTACTTC.

This clone occurred many times. CDR3 sequence (DNA): TGTGCCATCAGGGAGGAGGCTGGTGAAAAACTGTTTTTT. Protein sequence: CAIREEAGEKLFF. The chain joins TRBV10-3 to TRBJ1-4, with D unresolved. This CDR3 contains 13 residues. Germline-derived CDR1 and CDR2 are ENHRY and SYGVKD. The V and J ends lost 6 bases and 7 bases respectively, with 12 bases between them.

This clone was detected only a few times. A read error is likely, as this CDR3 ends without the conserved phenylalanine or tryptophan. This chain joins TRBV20-1 and TRBJ2-7, with D possibly matching TRBD2 (6 bases). Per the germline V gene, CDR1 is DFQATT and CDR2 is SNEGSKA (reference sequence). The CDR3 is 13 amino acids. DNA for the CDR3: TGCAGTGCTAGGGGGAGGAGCTCCCACGAGCAGTACTCC. Translating gives CSARGRSSHEQYS.

The genes are TRBV6-1 and TRBJ2-3; no definite D call. This CDR3 is 16 amino acids long. Germline V CDR1 and CDR2: MNHNS, SASEGT. V lost 4 bases and J lost 4, with 18 bases in between. CDR3 amino acids: CASSGPAAAISDTQYF. CDR3 in DNA: TGTGCCAGCAGTGGCCCGGCGGCGGCGATATCAGATACGCAGTATTTT.

Many counts were recorded for this clone. The chain carries TRBV7-3 and TRBJ2-1; a possible D gene is TRBD1 (5 bases). V lost 5 bases, J lost 7 bases, and 12 bases lay in between. Germline V gene lookup returns CDR1 SGHTA and CDR2 FQGTGA. The CDR3 consists of 13 residues. CDR3 DNA sequence: TGTGCCAGCAGCACACAGGAAGGAAATGAGCAGTTCTTC. Translation: CASSTQEGNEQFF.

On this clone itself: Germline is not matched at one junction end, which may reflect a read error. The chain is built from TRBV7-2 and TRBJ2-2, with 7 nucleotides matching TRBD1. Germline-derived CDR1 and CDR2 are SGHTA and FQGNSA. This CDR3 contains 15 residues. CDR3 sequence (DNA): TGTGCCAGCAGCTTAATAGGGGTAAACACAGGGGAGCCGTTTTTT. Protein sequence: CASSLIGVNTGEPFF.

This clone was detected ten times or more. V usage is TRBV7-8 and J usage is TRBJ2-5; 7 bases align to TRBD2. V lost 3 bases and J lost 1; bases outside the gene matches: 2. CDR1 is SGHVS, CDR2 FQNEAQ, per germline. This CDR3 comprises 14 residues. The CDR3 loop reads CASSFGGFQETQYF. CDR3 coding DNA: TGTGCCAGCAGCTTCGGGGGGTTCCAAGAGACCCAGTACTTC. The complete variable domain, with remaining parts taken from reference TRBV7-8 and TRBJ2-5, reads GAGVSQSPRYKVAKRGQDVALRCDPISGHVSLFWYQQALGQGPEFLTYFQNEAQLDKSGLPSDRFFAERPEGSVSTLKIQRTQQEDSAVYLCASSFGGFQETQYFGPGTRLLVL.

By frequency in the sample, this clone is medium-sized (0.01 to 0.1%). The rearrangement links TRBV4-1 to TRBJ2-5; no clear D. The CDR3 length is 15 residues. V lost 0 bases and J 4 bases, leaving 12 bases between the germline ends. The germline V gene has CDR1 MGHRA and CDR2 YSYEKL. Here the CDR3 reads CASSQEASRTETQYF. The CDR3 nucleotides read TGCGCCAGCAGCCAAGAGGCTTCTAGGACAGAGACCCAGTACTTC.

This clone has at least ten counts. The chain recombines TRBV12-5 with TRBJ2-5; tentatively, D is TRBD2 (6 bases). The CDR3 is 17 residues long. Germline V gene data show CDR1 as LGHNT and CDR2 as FRNRAP. Trimming took off 4 bases at V and 0 bases at J, with 18 bases between the two ends. Here the CDR3 reads CASGSSAGSYYQETQYF. The CDR3 nucleotides read TGTGCTAGTGGTTCTTCAGCGGGCAGCTATTACCAAGAGACCCAGTACTTC. The full variable domain, with the rest looked up from reference TRBV12-5 and TRBJ2-5, is DARVTQTPRHKVTEMGQEVTMRCQPILGHNTVFWYRQTMMQGLELLAYFRNRAPLDDSGMPKDRFSAEMPDATLATLKIQPSEPRDSAVYFCASGSSAGSYYQETQYFGPGTRLLVL.

By proportion, this clone is medium-sized. The gene calls are TRBV28 and TRBJ1-2, with a tentative D call TRBD1 (5 bases). V was cut by 3 bases and J by 0 bases, with 8 bases left in between. The germline V gene has CDR1 MDHEN and CDR2 SYDVKM. This CDR3 is 14 amino acids long. The CDR3 DNA reads as TGTGCCAGCAGTTTTGGGGGAGCTAACTATGGCTACACCTTC. It specifies CASSFGGANYGYTF.

In its sample, this clone ranks as medium-sized. V is TRBV6-1 and J is TRBJ1-5, with a tentative D call TRBD1 (5 bases). The CDR3 runs 14 residues. The V gene lost 5 bases and the J gene lost 5 bases, with 13 bases spanning the gap. CDR1 and CDR2 (germline): MNHNS, SASEGT. The CDR3 DNA is TGTGCCAGCAGTCCCCGGGGGTTATATCAGCCCCAGCATTTT. As protein: CASSPRGLYQPQHF.

The rearrangement uses TRBV5-1 and TRBJ2-3, with 9 bases matching TRBD2. This CDR3 has 16 amino acids. Germline CDR1 reads SGHRS; CDR2 reads YFSETQ. Losses at the gene ends were 0 bases for V and 1 base for J; bases not matched to a gene: 3. In DNA form, the CDR3 reads TGCGCCAGCAGCTTGGGGACTAGCGTGTGCACAGATACGCAGTATTTT. Translation: CASSLGTSVCTDTQYF. The full variable domain, completed using reference TRBV5-1 and TRBJ2-3, is KAGVTQTPRYLIKTRGQQVTLSCSPISGHRSVSWYQQTPGQGLQFLFEYFSETQRNKGNFPGRFSGRQFSNSRSEMNVSTLELGDSALYLCASSLGTSVCTDTQYFGPGTRLTVL.